This TCR beta chain appears in the sequencing data of a study of blood T cell repertoires in COVID-19. Study-wide background: From the United States, Italy and Spain came samples of acute and convalescent COVID-19. The analysed material was cDNA or gDNA that came from T cells, B-cell-depleted T cells, or PBMCs.

Sequencing used immunoSEQ multiplex PCR; TCRdb keeps in-frame clones, though not all of them. Seen here are around 140,000 clones, roughly 84% observed once, and the top ten hold 2% to 3%. V dropped 7 bases and J dropped 1 base, with 2 bases sitting between them. CDR3 length equals 12 residues. Germline values: CDR1 MNHEY, CDR2 SMNVEV (reference sequence). The source of this sequence is a human donor with acute or convalescent COVID-19. The donor label of this sample is uncertain. Specimen: peripheral blood. The chain is built from TRBV27 and TRBJ1-6; D is uncertain. In DNA form, the CDR3 reads TGTGCCAGCACGTCCTATAATTCACCCCTCCACTTT. This translates into CASTSYNSPLHF.